This T cell receptor beta chain stems from a study of identifying expanded T cells in peripheral blood (dated by TCRdb to the late 2010s). As for the study more broadly: Technical replicates were generated by sequencing separate aliquots of the same genomic DNA pool, and four replicates were compared pairwise. What the work shows at the level of the full study, not this receptor alone: Both the number of clones called differentially abundant and the false-positive rate were significantly reduced by the beta-binomial model across all healthy-donor time intervals. The binomial model flagged 0.9 to 1.5 differentially abundant clones between technical replicates, compared with approximately 16 over about two weeks and 19 over around four weeks. Across all healthy donors, variance in clone template counts between roughly 2-week samples was found to increase significantly with total template count. The authors expected that biological variance in healthy repertoires might rise further over much longer intervals, such as months to years.

The CDR3, from cysteine to phenylalanine, totals 13 residues. Only the CDR3 DNA is retained, 39 bases long and in frame from the first base. Trimming removed 0 bases from V and 10 bases from J, leaving 10 bases between the germline ends. Based on the germline V gene, the CDR1 and CDR2 sequences are SGHAT and FQNNGV. The immunoSEQ Assay, which uses bias-controlled multiplex PCR amplification of genomic DNA, was used to profile TCRbeta CDR3 regions. As for the original processing: The absolute abundance of each unique TCRbeta CDR3 region was quantified after sequences were collapsed and filtered. Differential abundance was tested with a binomial (Fisher-equivalent) model and with a beta-binomial model adding time-dependent variance fitted from healthy donors. Clones with fewer than 5 combined templates were removed, and differential abundance was called for clones with a Benjamini-Hochberg FDR below 0.01. Using the form v = (b*log(k)+a)^2, the beta-binomial variance was modeled as a function of the total template count across the two samples. Not all clones reach the TCRdb copy of this immuneACCESS table, which keeps in-frame sequences only. Checked studies attribute under half of the gap to unresolved V genes and leave the rest unexplained. The V and J calls and clone size were taken over from that table, and D and trimming were inferred from the DNA. The sample yields tens of thousands of clones; about 89% were counted once. Clones ranked in the top ten supply around 2.7% of the sample.

As concerns this clone: Its antigen remains unidentified. Base quality data are lacking; no much larger clone is found one base away.

During the collection period, no immune events, such as infections, were documented for the healthy donors. Blood repertoires from healthy donors were used as a training cohort for calibrating time-dependent variance in a beta-binomial model of differential abundance of T-cell clones. The training cohort included some ten healthy donors, of whom 3 were female and 7 were male. On average the donors were approximately 40 years old, and their ages spanned roughly 29 to 64 years. Whole blood, obtained from a commercial supplier, was collected from each healthy donor at three time points spaced two weeks apart. For immunosequencing, genomic DNA was extracted from whole blood that had not been sorted.

The clonotype originates from a person aged 18 to 69 in good health. The chain is made from TRBV11-2 and TRBJ1-5, with no reliable assignment of the D segment. Sequences were obtained from blood. The sequenced DNA: TGTGCCAGCAGCTTAGATGTGGGTACTCCCCAGCATTTT. The resulting protein is CASSLDVGTPQHF. Joined to the reference TRBV11-2 and TRBJ1-5 proteins, this CDR3 gives the full variable domain: EAGVAQSPRYKIIEKRQSVAFWCNPISGHATLYWYQQILGQGPKLLIQFQNNGVVDDSQLPKDRFSAERLKGVDSTLKIQPAKLEDSAVYLCASSLDVGTPQHFGDGTRLSIL.